This is a list of T cell receptor beta chains from one sample in a study of graft-versus-host responses after intestinal transplantation. Some clones are missing from TCRdb's copy, which holds only in-frame ones; the method was immunoSEQ multiplex PCR. This sample has about 110,000 clones, with 93% found just once. Their antigens are not known. Sequencing used unstimulated CD8+ T cells sorted from spleen or lymph node cells, obtained before intestinal transplant. Receptors originate from a human donor who received an intestinal transplant. CDR3s include the opening cysteine and the closing phenylalanine or tryptophan. D genes are given only for firm matches.

TRBJ2-6,.,TRBV30,CAREGTGANVLTF,TGTGCCCGAGAAGGTACTGGGGCCAACGTCCTGACTTTC
TRBJ2-5,TRBD1,TRBV9,CASSVEDRVFGETQYF,TGTGCCAGCAGCGTAGAGGACAGGGTGTTCGGTGAGACCCAGTACTTC
TRBJ1-2,.,TRBV19,CASSIWSESYGYTF,TGTGCCAGTAGTATTTGGTCGGAGAGCTATGGCTACACCTTC
TRBJ2-1,TRBD1,TRBV5-1,CASSLGQGTGEQFF,TGCGCCAGCAGCTTAGGACAGGGGACGGGTGAGCAGTTCTTC
TRBJ2-7,.,TRBV7-8,CASRDGLNYEQYF,TGTGCCAGCAGAGATGGACTGAACTACGAGCAGTACTTC
TRBJ2-7,.,TRBV28,CASLGPEPQGYEQYF,TGTGCCAGCTTAGGTCCAGAACCACAGGGATACGAGCAGTACTTC
TRBJ2-7,.,TRBV11-1,CASSSRYDEQYF,TGTGCCAGCAGCTCACGTTACGACGAGCAGTACTTC
TRBJ2-7,.,TRBV11-2,CASSSTGEQYF,TGTGCCAGCAGCTCGACGGGCGAGCAGTACTTC
TRBJ2-7,.,TRBV6-1,CASRGSSPSYEQYF,TGTGCCAGCAGGGGATCCTCACCTTCTTACGAGCAGTACTTC
TRBJ2-1,.,TRBV5-4,CASSLGGEQFF,TGTGCCAGCAGCTTGGGGGGTGAGCAGTTCTTC
TRBJ2-7,TRBD2,TRBV27,CASSLAGGAYEQYF,TGTGCCAGCAGCTTAGCGGGCGGGGCCTACGAGCAGTACTTC
TRBJ2-3,TRBD2,TRBV18,CASSSSAAGLAETASTDTQYF,TGTGCCAGCTCATCATCCGCCGCGGGACTAGCGGAGACCGCTAGCACAGATACGCAGTATTTT
TRBJ2-7,.,TRBV9,CASSPAPRPNEQYF,TGTGCCAGCAGCCCAGCCCCCCGTCCTAACGAGCAGTACTTC
TRBJ2-7,.,TRBV9,CASSSRTGSYEQYF,TGTGCCAGCAGCTCACGGACGGGTTCCTACGAGCAGTACTTC
TRBJ1-2,.,TRBV9,CASSVASYGYTF,TGTGCCAGCAGCGTAGCCAGCTATGGCTACACCTTC